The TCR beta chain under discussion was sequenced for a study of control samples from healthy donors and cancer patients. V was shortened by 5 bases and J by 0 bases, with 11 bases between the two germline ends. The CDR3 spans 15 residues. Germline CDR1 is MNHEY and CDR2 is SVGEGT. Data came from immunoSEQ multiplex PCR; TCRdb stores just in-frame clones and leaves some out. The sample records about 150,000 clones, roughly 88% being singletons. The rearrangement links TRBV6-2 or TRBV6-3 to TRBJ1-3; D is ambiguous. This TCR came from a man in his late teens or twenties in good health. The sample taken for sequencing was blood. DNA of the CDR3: TGTGCCAGCAGTCTAGGAGTGGTCTCTGGAAACACCATATATTTT. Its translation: CASSLGVVSGNTIYF.